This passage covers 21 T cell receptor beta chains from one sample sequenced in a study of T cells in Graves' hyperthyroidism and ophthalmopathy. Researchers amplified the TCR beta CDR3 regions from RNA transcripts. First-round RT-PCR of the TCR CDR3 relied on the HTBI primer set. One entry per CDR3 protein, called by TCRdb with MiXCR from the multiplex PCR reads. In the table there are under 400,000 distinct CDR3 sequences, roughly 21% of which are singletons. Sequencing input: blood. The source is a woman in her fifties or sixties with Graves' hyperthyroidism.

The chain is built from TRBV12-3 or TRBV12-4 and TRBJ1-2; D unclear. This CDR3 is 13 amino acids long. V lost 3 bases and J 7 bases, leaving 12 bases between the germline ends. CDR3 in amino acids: CASSFVPDGGYTF. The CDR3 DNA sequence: TGTGCCAGCAGTTTTGTTCCCGATGGTGGCTACACCTTC.

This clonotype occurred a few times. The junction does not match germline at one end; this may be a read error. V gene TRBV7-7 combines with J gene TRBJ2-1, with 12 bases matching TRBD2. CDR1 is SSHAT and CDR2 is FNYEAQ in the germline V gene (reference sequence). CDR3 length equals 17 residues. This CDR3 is CASSSRLAGAPGNEQFF. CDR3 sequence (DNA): TGTGCTAGCAGCTCAAGACTAGCGGGAGCCCCGGGCAATGAGCAGTTCTTC.

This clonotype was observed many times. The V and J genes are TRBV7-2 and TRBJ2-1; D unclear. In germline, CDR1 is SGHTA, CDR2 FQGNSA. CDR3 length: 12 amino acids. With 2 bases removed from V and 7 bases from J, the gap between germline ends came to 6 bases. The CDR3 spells CASSLMRNEQFF. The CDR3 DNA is TGTGCCAGCAGCTTAATGAGGAATGAGCAGTTCTTC.

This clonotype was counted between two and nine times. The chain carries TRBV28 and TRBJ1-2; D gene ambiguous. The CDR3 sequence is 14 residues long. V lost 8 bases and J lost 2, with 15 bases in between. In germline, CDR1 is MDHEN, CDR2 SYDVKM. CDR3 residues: CASSGSQRNYGYTF. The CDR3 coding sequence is TGTGCCAGCTCCGGATCCCAGAGGAACTATGGCTACACCTTC.

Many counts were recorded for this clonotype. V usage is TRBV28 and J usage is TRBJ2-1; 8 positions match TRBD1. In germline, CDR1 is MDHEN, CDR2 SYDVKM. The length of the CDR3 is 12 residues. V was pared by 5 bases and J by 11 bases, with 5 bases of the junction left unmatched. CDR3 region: CASSPGTGQQFF. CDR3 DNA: TGTGCCAGCAGTCCGGGGACAGGCCAGCAGTTCTTC.

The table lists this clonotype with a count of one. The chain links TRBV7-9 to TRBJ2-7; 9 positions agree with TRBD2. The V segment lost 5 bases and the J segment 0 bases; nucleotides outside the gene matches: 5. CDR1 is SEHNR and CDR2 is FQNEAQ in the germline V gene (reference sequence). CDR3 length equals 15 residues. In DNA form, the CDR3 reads TGTGCCAGCAGCCGAGAGACTAGCGGCTCCTACGAGCAGTACTTC. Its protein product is CASSRETSGSYEQYF. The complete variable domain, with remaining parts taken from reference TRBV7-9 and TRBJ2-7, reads DTGVSQNPRHKITKRGQNVTFRCDPISEHNRLYWYRQTLGQGPEFLTYFQNEAQLEKSRLLSDRFSAERPKGSFSTLEIQRTEQGDSAMYLCASSRETSGSYEQYFGPGTRLTVT.

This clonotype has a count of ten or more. CDR3: CASSYSRGDADTQYF. DNA of the CDR3: TGTGCCAGCAGTTACTCGAGGGGAGATGCAGATACGCAGTATTTT. J is TRBJ2-3 and V is TRBV6-2 or TRBV6-3, with D perhaps assigned TRBD1 or TRBD2 (5 bases each). CDR3 length equals 15 residues. V dropped 0 bases and J dropped 4 bases, with 11 bases sitting between them. The germline gives CDR1 MNHEY, CDR2 SVGEGT.

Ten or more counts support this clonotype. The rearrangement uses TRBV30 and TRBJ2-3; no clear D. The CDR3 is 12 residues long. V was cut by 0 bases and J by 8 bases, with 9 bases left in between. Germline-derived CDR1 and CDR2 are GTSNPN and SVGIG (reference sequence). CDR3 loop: CAWSVGSATQYF. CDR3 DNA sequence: TGTGCCTGGAGTGTTGGGTCGGCTACGCAGTATTTT.

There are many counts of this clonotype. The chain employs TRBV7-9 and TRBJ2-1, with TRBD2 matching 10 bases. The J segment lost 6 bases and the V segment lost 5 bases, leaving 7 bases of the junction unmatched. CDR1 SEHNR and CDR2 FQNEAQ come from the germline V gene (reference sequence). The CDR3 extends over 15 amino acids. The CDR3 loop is CASSHLAGDGNEQFF. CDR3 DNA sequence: TGTGCCAGCAGCCACCTAGCGGGAGATGGCAATGAGCAGTTCTTC. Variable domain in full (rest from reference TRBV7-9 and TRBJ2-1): DTGVSQNPRHKITKRGQNVTFRCDPISEHNRLYWYRQTLGQGPEFLTYFQNEAQLEKSRLLSDRFSAERPKGSFSTLEIQRTEQGDSAMYLCASSHLAGDGNEQFFGPGTRLTVL.

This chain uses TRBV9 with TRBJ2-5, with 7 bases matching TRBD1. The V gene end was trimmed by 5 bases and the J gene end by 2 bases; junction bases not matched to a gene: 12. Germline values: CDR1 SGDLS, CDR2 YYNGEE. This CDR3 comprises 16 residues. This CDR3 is CASSQGQRQIQETQYF. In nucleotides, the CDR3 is TGTGCCAGCAGTCAGGGACAGCGGCAGATACAAGAGACCCAGTACTTC.

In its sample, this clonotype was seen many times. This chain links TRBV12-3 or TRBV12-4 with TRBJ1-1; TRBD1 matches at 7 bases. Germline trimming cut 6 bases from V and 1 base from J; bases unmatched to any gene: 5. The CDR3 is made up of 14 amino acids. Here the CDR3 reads CASSTGTENTEAFF. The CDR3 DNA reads TGTGCCAGCAGCACCGGGACAGAGAACACTGAAGCTTTCTTT.

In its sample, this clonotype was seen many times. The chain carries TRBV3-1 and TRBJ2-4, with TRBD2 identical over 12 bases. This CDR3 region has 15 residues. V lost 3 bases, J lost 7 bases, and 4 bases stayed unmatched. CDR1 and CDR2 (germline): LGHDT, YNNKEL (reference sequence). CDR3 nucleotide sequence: TGTGCCAGCAGCCACCGGACTAGCGGGGACAACATTCAGTACTTC. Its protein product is CASSHRTSGDNIQYF.

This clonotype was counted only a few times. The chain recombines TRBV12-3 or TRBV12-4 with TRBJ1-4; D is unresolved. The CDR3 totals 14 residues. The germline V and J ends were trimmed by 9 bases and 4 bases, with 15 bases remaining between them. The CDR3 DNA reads TGTGCCAGTACCCTAGCAGGTTTTAATGAAAAACTGTTTTTT. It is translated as CASTLAGFNEKLFF.

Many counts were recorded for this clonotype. CDR3 nucleotides: TGTGCCAGCAGACCTTTCGAGCGGGGTGGCTACAATGAGCAGTTCTTC. This sequence encodes CASRPFERGGYNEQFF. The chain is built from TRBV12-3 or TRBV12-4 and TRBJ2-1, with TRBD2 identical over 7 bases. The CDR3 spans 16 residues. Trimming took 6 bases from V and 3 from J; bases not matched to a gene: 11.

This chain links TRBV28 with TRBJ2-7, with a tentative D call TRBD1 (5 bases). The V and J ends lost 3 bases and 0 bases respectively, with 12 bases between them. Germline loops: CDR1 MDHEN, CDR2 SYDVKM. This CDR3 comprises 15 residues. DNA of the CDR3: TGTGCCAGCAGTTTGTTACAGGTAAACTCCTACGAGCAGTACTTC. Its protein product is CASSLLQVNSYEQYF.

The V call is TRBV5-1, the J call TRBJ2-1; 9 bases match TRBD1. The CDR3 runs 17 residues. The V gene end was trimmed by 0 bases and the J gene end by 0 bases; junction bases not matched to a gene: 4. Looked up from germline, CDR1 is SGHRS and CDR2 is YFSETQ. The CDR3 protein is CASSLGGTGSSYNEQFF. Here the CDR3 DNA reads TGCGCCAGCAGCTTGGGGGGGACAGGGAGCTCCTACAATGAGCAGTTCTTC.

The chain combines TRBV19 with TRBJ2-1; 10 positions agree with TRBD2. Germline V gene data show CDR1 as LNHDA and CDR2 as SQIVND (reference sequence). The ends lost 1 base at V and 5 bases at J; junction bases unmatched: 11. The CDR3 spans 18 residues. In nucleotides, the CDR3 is TGTGCCAGTAGTATAGTAAGAGCGGGAGGGCCGGGGCACAATGAGCAGTTCTTC. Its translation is CASSIVRAGGPGHNEQFF.

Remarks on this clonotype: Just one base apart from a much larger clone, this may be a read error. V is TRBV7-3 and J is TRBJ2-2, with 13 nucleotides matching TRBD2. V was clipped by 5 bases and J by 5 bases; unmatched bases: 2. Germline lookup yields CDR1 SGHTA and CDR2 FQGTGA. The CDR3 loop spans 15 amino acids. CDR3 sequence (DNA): TGTGCCAGCAGCAAGGGACTAGCGGGGACCGGGGAGCTGTTTTTT. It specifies CASSKGLAGTGELFF.

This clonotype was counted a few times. CDR3 in DNA: TGTGCCAGCACCTCAGACAGGGTGCATAATTCACCCCTCCACTTT. Translating gives CASTSDRVHNSPLHF. The V and J genes are TRBV6-1 and TRBJ1-6, with 7 positions matching TRBD1. The CDR3 runs to 15 residues. Per the germline V gene, CDR1 is MNHNS and CDR2 is SASEGT. With V trimmed by 7 bases and J by 5 bases, 8 bases remained unmatched.

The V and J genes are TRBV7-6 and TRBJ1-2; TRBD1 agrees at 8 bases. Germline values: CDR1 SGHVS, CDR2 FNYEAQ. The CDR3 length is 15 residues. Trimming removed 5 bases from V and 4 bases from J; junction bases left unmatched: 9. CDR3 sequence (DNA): TGTGCCAGCAGCCTAGGACAGGGACTTCGCTATGGCTACACCTTC. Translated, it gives CASSLGQGLRYGYTF.

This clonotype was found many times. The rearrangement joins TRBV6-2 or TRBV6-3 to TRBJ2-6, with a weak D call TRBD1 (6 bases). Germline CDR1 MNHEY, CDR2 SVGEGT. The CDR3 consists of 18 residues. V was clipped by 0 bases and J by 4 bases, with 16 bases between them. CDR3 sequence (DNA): TGTGCCAGCAGTTACTCGAAAGGCTCCGGGACAGGGGCCAACGTCCTGACTTTC. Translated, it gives CASSYSKGSGTGANVLTF.